A single sample gave rise to the 15 T cell receptor beta chains below, sequenced in a study of cytomegalovirus exposure and HLA in healthy donors. The repertoire was sequenced with immunoSEQ multiplex PCR; TCRdb's copy has only in-frame clones and lacks some. This sample has 100,000 to 150,000 clones, with roughly 90% found just once. The source material was PBMCs. The origin of the receptors is a woman younger than 35 in good health and CMV-seronegative.

J is TRBJ2-1 and V is TRBV7-2; D is possibly TRBD2 (5 bases). The CDR3 extends over 12 amino acids. Trimming shortened V by 5 bases and J by 10 bases, and 12 bases separated the two germline ends. Germline CDR1 reads SGHTA; CDR2 reads FQGNSA. The CDR3 DNA follows: TGTGCCAGCAGCAAATTCTCGGGAGAGCAGTTCTTC. Amino acid sequence: CASSKFSGEQFF.

This clone was picked up one time. The V call is TRBV4-1, the J call TRBJ2-7; 7 nucleotides agree with TRBD1. This CDR3 region has 15 residues. V dropped 1 base and J dropped 3; count of bases not matched to a gene: 6. CDR1 is MGHRA and CDR2 is YSYEKL in the germline V gene. CDR3 bases: TGCGCCAGCAGCCAAGTCTTTGGGACAGACTACGAGCAGTACTTC. Translation gives CASSQVFGTDYEQYF.

The rearrangement uses TRBV5-4 and TRBJ2-1; possible D gene TRBD2, 5 bases. This CDR3 has 14 residues. V was pared by 4 bases and J by 3 bases, with 11 bases between. Per germline, CDR1 SGHNT and CDR2 YYREEE (reference sequence). The CDR3 protein is CASSKPRDYNEQFF. The CDR3 DNA is TGTGCCAGCAGCAAACCTCGGGACTACAATGAGCAGTTCTTC.

The chain couples TRBV28 to TRBJ2-7; 8 bases match TRBD2. This CDR3 comprises 14 residues. V lost 3 bases and J lost 7; bases outside the gene matches: 8. Germline-derived CDR1 and CDR2 are MDHEN and SYDVKM. The CDR3 region is CASSFGGRLEEQYF. CDR3 nucleotides: TGTGCCAGCAGTTTTGGCGGGAGGCTAGAGGAGCAGTACTTC.

The chain combines TRBV27 with TRBJ1-2, with TRBD1 matching over 7 bases. The CDR3 is 16 amino acids. The germline gives CDR1 MNHEY, CDR2 SMNVEV (reference sequence). Trimming removed 6 bases from V and 1 base from J; junction bases left unmatched: 11. The CDR3 here is CASSHRRDSVNYGYTF. CDR3 nucleotides: TGTGCCAGCAGCCACCGGAGGGACAGCGTTAACTATGGCTACACCTTC.

The chain uses TRBV6-1 and TRBJ1-2; 9 bases are shared with TRBD1. With 0 bases clipped from V and 10 bases from J, the junction kept 6 bases outside the gene matches. Germline V CDR1 and CDR2: MNHNS, SASEGT. This CDR3 spans 14 amino acids. The CDR3 region has the DNA TGTGCCAGCAGTGAAGCGGGGACAGGGTGGGACTACACCTTC. Translation: CASSEAGTGWDYTF.

This chain joins TRBV15 and TRBJ2-7; D is uncertain. The CDR3 has 13 residues. Germline values: CDR1 LNHNV, CDR2 YYDKDF (reference sequence). V lost 5 bases and J 5 bases, leaving 13 bases between the germline ends. The CDR3 DNA reads TGTGCCACCAGCCCTGACTTTGGCGACGAGCAGTACTTC. Encoded protein: CATSPDFGDEQYF.

This sequence joins TRBV4-1 and TRBJ2-7; D is uncertain. CDR3 size: 16 residues. Germline V gives CDR1 MGHRA, CDR2 YSYEKL. The ends were cut back, 2 bases at V and 4 bases at J, with 18 bases in the middle. The CDR3 is CASSQTPLNKEYEQYF. The DNA for the CDR3 is TGCGCCAGCAGCCAAACCCCCCTTAATAAAGAGTACGAGCAGTACTTC.

The chain carries TRBV4-1 and TRBJ2-1; 11 positions agree with TRBD2. With 1 base clipped from V and 3 bases from J, the junction kept 2 bases outside the gene matches. The germline CDR1 and CDR2 sequences are MGHRA and YSYEKL. The CDR3 extends over 16 amino acids. The CDR3 bases are TGCGCCAGCAGCCAAGGGGGACTAGCGGTCTACAATGAGCAGTTCTTC. It codes for CASSQGGLAVYNEQFF.

This chain links TRBV28 with TRBJ1-5; D gene unclear. V was trimmed by 9 bases and J by 4 bases, leaving 10 bases between them. The germline V gene has CDR1 MDHEN and CDR2 SYDVKM. This CDR3 contains 12 residues. Here the CDR3 DNA reads TGTGCCAGTACAGCATTAAATCAGCCCCAGCATTTT. Residues: CASTALNQPQHF.

The chain employs TRBV5-1 and TRBJ2-7; D is perhaps TRBD2 (6 bases). Per germline, CDR1 SGHRS and CDR2 YFSETQ. V shed 4 bases and J shed 3 bases, with 14 bases lying between them. The CDR3 is made up of 14 amino acids. The CDR3 here is CASSPTGGIYEQYF. The CDR3, as DNA: TGCGCCAGCAGCCCCACGGGCGGGATCTACGAGCAGTACTTC.

The V gene is TRBV10-3, the J gene TRBJ2-2, with D perhaps TRBD2 (5 bases). V lost 3 bases, J lost 5 bases, and 10 bases lay in between. Germline lookup yields CDR1 ENHRY and CDR2 SYGVKD. CDR3 length equals 14 residues. CDR3 sequence (DNA): TGTGCCATCAGTGAAGTGAGGGAGACCGGGGAGCTGTTTTTT. This codes for CAISEVRETGELFF.

This chain connects TRBV4-2 to TRBJ2-3; 8 bases are a match to TRBD1. Germline V gene sequence: CDR1 LGHNA, CDR2 YNFKEQ. This CDR3 is 17 amino acids long. The trim removed 4 bases at V and 8 bases at J, leaving 17 bases unmatched. CDR3 region: CASSLETGTGIPRTQYF. Written as DNA, the CDR3 is TGTGCCAGCAGCCTCGAAACCGGGACAGGCATACCCCGTACGCAGTATTTT.

The rearrangement uses TRBV29-1 and TRBJ2-7; 8 bases are shared with TRBD2. V was pared by 7 bases and J by 6 bases, with 8 bases of the junction left unmatched. Germline V gene lookup returns CDR1 SQVTM and CDR2 ANQGSEA. The CDR3 is 12 residues long. For the CDR3, the DNA is TGCAGCGCCCCGGGGACTAGTGGCGAGCAGTACTTC. Its translation: CSAPGTSGEQYF.

The chain uses TRBV7-9 and TRBJ1-2, with a weak D call TRBD1 (5 bases). V dropped 0 bases and J dropped 0 bases, with 5 bases sitting between them. Germline V gives CDR1 SEHNR, CDR2 FQNEAQ (reference sequence). The CDR3 totals 14 residues. The DNA of the CDR3 is TGTGCCAGCAGCTTAGCAGGGGCTAACTATGGCTACACCTTC. Residues: CASSLAGANYGYTF.